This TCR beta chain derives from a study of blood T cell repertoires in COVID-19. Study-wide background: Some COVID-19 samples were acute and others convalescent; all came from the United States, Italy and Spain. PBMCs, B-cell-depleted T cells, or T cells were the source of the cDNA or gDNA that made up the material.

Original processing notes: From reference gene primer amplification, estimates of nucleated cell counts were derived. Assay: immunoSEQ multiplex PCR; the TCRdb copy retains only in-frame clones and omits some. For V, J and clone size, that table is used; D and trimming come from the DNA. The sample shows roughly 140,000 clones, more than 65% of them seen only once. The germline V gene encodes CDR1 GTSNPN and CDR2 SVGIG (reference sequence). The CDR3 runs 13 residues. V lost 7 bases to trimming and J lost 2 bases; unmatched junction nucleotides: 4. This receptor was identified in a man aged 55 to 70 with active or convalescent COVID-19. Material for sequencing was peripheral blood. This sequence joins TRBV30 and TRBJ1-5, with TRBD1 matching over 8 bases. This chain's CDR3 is CASRQGRNQPQHF. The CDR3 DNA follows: TGTGCCTCACGACAGGGGCGCAATCAGCCCCAGCATTTT. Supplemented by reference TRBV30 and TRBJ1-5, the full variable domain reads SQTIHQWPATLVQPVGSPLSLECTVEGTSNPNLYWYRQAAGRGLQLLFYSVGIGQISSEVPQNLSASRPQDRQFILSSKKLLLSDSGFYLCASRQGRNQPQHFGDGTRLSIL.